This is a list of T cell receptor beta chains from one sample in a study of T cells in localized non-small cell lung cancer. The protocol was immunoSEQ multiplex PCR, while the TCRdb copy is restricted to in-frame clones and leaves out a portion. In the table there are tens of thousands of clones, around 90% of which are singletons. The sample here was peripheral blood, taken before any cancer treatment. Receptors originate from a man aged 40-75 years with stage I lung adenocarcinoma. CDR3s include the opening cysteine and the closing phenylalanine or tryptophan. D genes are given only for firm matches. Only part of the rows carry a size: once, few, many, or a class if the clone is expanded.

V gene	CDR3 length	clone size	J gene	D gene	CDR3 DNA	CDR3 protein
TRBV7-6	16	-	TRBJ1-2	-	TGTGCCAGCAGCTTAGGTCAGGGGATCTTAGAAAGTGGCTACACCTTC	CASSLGQGILESGYTF
TRBV7-6	14	-	TRBJ2-7	-	TGTGCCAGCAGCTTAGCAGGGACCTCCTACGAGCAGTACTTC	CASSLAGTSYEQYF
TRBV11-2	12	-	TRBJ2-3	-	TGTGCCAGCAGCTTAGATCCAGATACGCAGTATTTT	CASSLDPDTQYF
TRBV7-6	13	-	TRBJ2-7	-	TGTGCCAGCAGCCTAGACACAACCTACGAGCAGTACTTC	CASSLDTTYEQYF
TRBV9	14	-	TRBJ1-2	TRBD1	TGTGCCAGCAGCCGGGACAGCCGACTCTATGGCTACACCTTC	CASSRDSRLYGYTF
TRBV11-2	14	-	TRBJ2-7	-	TGTGCCAGCAGCTTATCGGGAAGCTCCTACGAGCAGTACTTC	CASSLSGSSYEQYF
TRBV6-5	11	-	TRBJ1-1	-	TGTGCCAGCCGAGCCGGTCCCGAAGCTTTCTTT	CASRAGPEAFF
TRBV10-3	14	-	TRBJ1-6	TRBD1	TGTGCCATCAGTGTGGACAGGGAGTATTCACCCCTCCACTTT	CAISVDREYSPLHF
TRBV11-2	18	-	TRBJ2-2	-	TGTGCCAGCAGCTTACAGAATCGGGGGGCAGGCGGCACCGGGGAGCTGTTTTTT	CASSLQNRGAGGTGELFF
TRBV2	16	-	TRBJ2-2	TRBD1	TGTGCCAGCAGCCTATTAGGGGACAGTCTCACCGGGGAGCTGTTTTTT	CASSLLGDSLTGELFF
TRBV12-5	13	once	TRBJ1-5	-	TGTGCTAGTGGTTTGGCGGGGAATCAGCCCCAGCATTTT	CASGLAGNQPQHF
TRBV19	14	-	TRBJ1-1	-	TGTGCCAGTAGTATAGATCGGGTACCGGGAGAAGCTTTCTTT	CASSIDRVPGEAFF
TRBV7-2	13	-	TRBJ1-1	-	TGTGCCAGCAGCCGCATAACGGGGAATGAAGCTTTCTTT	CASSRITGNEAFF
TRBV4-2	16	-	TRBJ1-2	-	TGTGCCAGCAGCCAAGATGATGGGGGGGTCAACTATGGCTACACCTTC	CASSQDDGGVNYGYTF
TRBV7-9	16	-	TRBJ1-4	TRBD1	TGTGCCAGCAGCTTAATTCCCGGACAGGGTAATGAAAAACTGTTTTTT	CASSLIPGQGNEKLFF
TRBV2	14	-	TRBJ1-1	-	TGTGCCGGCGCGGGGCGTGTAGGGGACACTGAAGCTTTCTTT	CAGAGRVGDTEAFF
TRBV11-2	11	-	TRBJ2-1	-	TGTGCCAGCAGCTATGGGAATGAGCAGTTCTTC	CASSYGNEQFF
TRBV19	13	-	TRBJ1-2	-	TGTGCCAGTAGTCTCGAGGCCGAGGATGGCTACACCTTC	CASSLEAEDGYTF
TRBV6-5	13	-	TRBJ2-4	-	TGTGCCAGCAGTTCACCTAGGGAAAACATTCAGTACTTC	CASSSPRENIQYF
TRBV11-3	14	-	TRBJ2-1	TRBD2	TGTGCCAGTTCTAGCGGGTACACCTACAATGAGCAGTTCTTC	CASSSGYTYNEQFF
TRBV5-4	15	-	TRBJ1-2	TRBD1	TGTGCCAGCAGCCCCGGACAGGGATGGGGAGATGGCTACACCTTC	CASSPGQGWGDGYTF
TRBV6-1	14	-	TRBJ1-5	-	TGTGCCAGCAGGGAGGGGCTTAGCAATCAGCCCCAGCATTTT	CASREGLSNQPQHF
TRBV5-1	13	-	TRBJ2-1	-	TGCGCCAGCAGCCCCGGCCTGGAAAATGAGCAGTTCTTC	CASSPGLENEQFF
TRBV11-1	14	-	TRBJ1-6	-	TGTGCCAGCAGCTTACGAGGGTTTGACTCACCCCTCCACTTT	CASSLRGFDSPLHF
TRBV10-3	14	-	TRBJ1-1	-	TGTGCCATCAGCCCGGGCCGGGAGACCACTGAAGCTTTCTTT	CAISPGRETTEAFF
TRBV11-2	15	-	TRBJ1-2	TRBD1	TGTGCCAGCAGCCACGGGACAGGTTCTTTTTATGGCTACACCTTC	CASSHGTGSFYGYTF
TRBV11-2	13	-	TRBJ2-2	-	TGTGCCAGCAGCTTTGGGTACGCCGGGGAGCTGTTTTTT	CASSFGYAGELFF
TRBV19	12	-	TRBJ2-1	-	TGTGCCAGTAGCGGGGGACACAATGAGCAGTTCTTC	CASSGGHNEQFF
TRBV27	16	-	TRBJ2-7	TRBD2	TGTGCCAGCAGTCCCTTACTAGCGGGGTCCCCCTACGAGCAGTACTTC	CASSPLLAGSPYEQYF
TRBV7-2	17	-	TRBJ2-2	TRBD1	TGTGCCAGCAGCCTGAGGACAGGGCCAGCCGTCACCGGGGAGCTGTTTTTT	CASSLRTGPAVTGELFF
TRBV6-1	13	-	TRBJ2-1	TRBD2	TGTGCCAGCAGTTTCGGGGGGATAGATGAGCAGTTCTTC	CASSFGGIDEQFF
TRBV2	16	-	TRBJ2-7	TRBD2	TGTGCCAGCAGTGAATACCCGACTAGCGGACCCTACGAGCAGTACTTC	CASSEYPTSGPYEQYF
TRBV2	19	-	TRBJ1-6	-	TGTGCCAGCACCTTAGGACGGGGAGAAGTCGGCTCCTATAATTCACCCCTCCACTTT	CASTLGRGEVGSYNSPLHF
TRBV19	13	once	TRBJ1-4	-	TGTGCCAGCTCGCTTCTGGCGCAGGAAAAACTGTTTTTT	CASSLLAQEKLFF
TRBV5-6	14	-	TRBJ2-7	-	TGTGCCAGCAGCTTTTGGGGGCCTATTTACGAGCAGTACTTC	CASSFWGPIYEQYF
TRBV7-8	14	-	TRBJ1-2	-	TGTGCCAGCAGCTTTGTAGGGGATAGCTATGGCTACACCTTC	CASSFVGDSYGYTF
TRBV6-5	14	-	TRBJ1-6	-	TGTGCCAGCCGCTTGGGGGGCGGTAATTCACCCCTCCACTTT	CASRLGGGNSPLHF
TRBV9	12	-	TRBJ1-3	-	TGTGCCAGCAGCGTAGAAGGAAACACCATATATTTT	CASSVEGNTIYF
TRBV7-8	12	-	TRBJ1-2	-	TGTGCCAGCAGCCCAGGGGCTCATGGCTACACCTTC	CASSPGAHGYTF
TRBV30	14	once	TRBJ1-1	-	TGTGCCTGGAGTACGACGGGGGGGCACACTGAAGCTTTCTTT	CAWSTTGGHTEAFF
TRBV19	15	-	TRBJ2-5	TRBD2	TGTGCCAGTAGCGTCGGACTAGCGGGGGGAGAGACCCAGTACTTC	CASSVGLAGGETQYF
TRBV30	13	-	TRBJ1-1	-	TGTGCCTGGAGTATACAGTTGGCCACTGAAGCTTTCTTT	CAWSIQLATEAFF
TRBV6-5	14	-	TRBJ2-7	TRBD1	TGTGCCAGCAGAATGGACAGGGGGCGCGACGAGCAGTACTTC	CASRMDRGRDEQYF
TRBV2	15	-	TRBJ2-1	-	TGTGCCAGCAGTGAAGGGACGGCTTCCTACAATGAGCAGTTCTTC	CASSEGTASYNEQFF
TRBV18	17	-	TRBJ2-5	-	TGTGCCAGCTCACCAGAGGACAAGGTTGCCGTTAAAGAGACCCAGTACTTC	CASSPEDKVAVKETQYF
TRBV27	17	-	TRBJ1-4	TRBD1	TGTGCCAGCAGTTTCCTGACCGGGACAGGGAATAATGAAAAACTGTTTTTT	CASSFLTGTGNNEKLFF
TRBV5-1	15	-	TRBJ2-1	-	TGCGCCAGCAGCCTCCCGACAGGAACCTACAATGAGCAGTTCTTC	CASSLPTGTYNEQFF
TRBV10-3	14	-	TRBJ2-7	-	TGTGCCATCAGTGAGTCTCTAACAGCCCGCCATCAGTACTTC	CAISESLTARHQYF
TRBV5-1	15	-	TRBJ2-2	-	TGCGCCAGCAGCCCTCGGACAGCGAACACCGGGGAGCTGTTTTTT	CASSPRTANTGELFF
TRBV6-6	15	once	TRBJ2-7	TRBD1	TGTGCCAGCAGTTGGACAACAGGGGCCACCTACGAGCAGTACTTC	CASSWTTGATYEQYF
TRBV30	14	once	TRBJ1-2	TRBD1	TGTGCCGATTCCTCCGGGACAGGTTTAAATGGCTACACCTTC	CADSSGTGLNGYTF
TRBV29-1	15	-	TRBJ2-1	TRBD2	TGCAGCGTTTCCAGGTCAGCGGGGATATACAATGAGCAGTTCTTC	CSVSRSAGIYNEQFF
TRBV6-1	14	-	TRBJ2-7	-	TGTGCCAGCGGGCGGGCTCAGGGGGGCTACGAGCAGTACTTC	CASGRAQGGYEQYF
TRBV9	13	-	TRBJ2-1	TRBD1	TGTGCCAGCAGCGTAGTGACAGGGGATGAGCAGTTCTTC	CASSVVTGDEQFF
TRBV14	13	-	TRBJ2-7	-	TGTGCCAGCAGCCAGAAGATCAGGGACGAGCAGTACTTC	CASSQKIRDEQYF